Listed below are T cell receptor beta chains from one sample, sequenced in a study of blood T cell repertoires in COVID-19. Assay used: immunoSEQ multiplex PCR; TCRdb lists only in-frame clones, some missing. This table has over 90,000 clones, about 85% appearing once. The specimen sequenced was peripheral blood. These receptors originate from a man aged 55 to 70 with acute or convalescent COVID-19. Both conserved end residues are part of each CDR3. The D gene is left open where the match is weak. Some rows mark clone size as missing; the rest say once, few, many or name a class of expanded clone.

>TRBV5-5|-|TRBD2|TRBJ2-1
TGTGCCAGCACCTCCTGGACGGGAGGGGGCTACAATGAGCAGTTCTTC
CASTSWTGGGYNEQFF
>TRBV2|-|TRBD1|TRBJ1-1
TGTGCCAGCAGGGGGACAGGGCGCAACACTGAAGCTTTCTTT
CASRGTGRNTEAFF
>TRBV3-1/TRBV3-2|-|-|TRBJ1-2
TGTGCCACCCGAAAAGGACAGTATGGCTACACCTTC
CATRKGQYGYTF
>TRBV24-1|once|TRBD1|TRBJ1-2
TGTGCCACCAGTGATTCCAGGGGGAAAGGGAGCTATGGCTACACCTTC
CATSDSRGKGSYGYTF
>TRBV3-1/TRBV3-2|-|-|TRBJ2-2
TGTGCCAGCAGCCAACCAGGATTAAACACCGGGGAGCTGTTTTTT
CASSQPGLNTGELFF
>TRBV6-6|-|TRBD1|TRBJ2-2
TGTGCCAGCAAGGGACAGGTGGACACCGGGGAGCTGTTTTTT
CASKGQVDTGELFF
>TRBV5-5|-|TRBD1|TRBJ2-3
TGTGCCAGCAGCTTGGTCCGACAGGGTGGCGATACGCAGTATTTT
CASSLVRQGGDTQYF
>TRBV6-5|-|-|TRBJ1-3
TGTGCCAGCCTCCCGATGCGCTCTGGAAACACCATATATTTT
CASLPMRSGNTIYF
>TRBV5-4|-|TRBD2|TRBJ2-1
TGTGCCAGCAGCCGACTAGCGGGAGGGCCGAGTGAGCAGTTCTTC
CASSRLAGGPSEQFF
>TRBV24-1|-|-|TRBJ2-1
TGTGCCACCAGTTGGTCTAACTCCTACAATGAGCAGTTCTTC
CATSWSNSYNEQFF
>TRBV9|-|TRBD2|TRBJ2-3
TGTGCCAGCAGCGCGGGACTAGCGGGTCTTAGCACAGATACGCAGTATTTT
CASSAGLAGLSTDTQYF
>TRBV4-1|-|-|TRBJ2-1
TGCGCCAGCAGAACGCGGTACAATGAGCAGTTCTTC
CASRTRYNEQFF
>TRBV28|few|TRBD2|TRBJ2-1
TGTGCCTCGTTCCCCTACCCGGGACTAGCGGGAGATGAGCAGTTCTTC
CASFPYPGLAGDEQFF
>TRBV3-1/TRBV3-2|-|-|TRBJ2-1
TGTGCCAGCAGCCACTTAACCCGACTAGTGCAGGTCAATGAGCAGTTCTTC
CASSHLTRLVQVNEQFF
>TRBV10-3|-|TRBD1|TRBJ2-2
TGTGCCACACGGGGGCAGGGGGCATCCGGGGAGCTGTTTTTT
CATRGQGASGELFF
>TRBV5-1|-|TRBD1|TRBJ2-1
TGCGCCAGCAGGCGGGCACAGGGGAGTTACAATGAGCAGTTCTTC
CASRRAQGSYNEQFF
>TRBV7-9|-|TRBD1|TRBJ2-5
TGTGCCAGCAGCCTCCGGGACAGGGGGTACCAAGAGACCCAGTACTTC
CASSLRDRGYQETQYF
>TRBV6-5|-|-|TRBJ1-3
TGTGCCAGCAGTTACTCGTCATTTGGGACTGGTGACACCATATATTTT
CASSYSSFGTGDTIYF
>TRBV2|once|TRBD1|TRBJ2-5
TGTGCCAGCACCCCGGGACAGCGACAAGAGACCCAGTACTTC
CASTPGQRQETQYF
>TRBV16|-|-|TRBJ2-7
TGTGCCAGCAGCCAATCGAATCTCAGGGCAAACGACGAGCAGTACTTC
CASSQSNLRANDEQYF
>TRBV19|-|TRBD1|TRBJ1-1
TGTGCCAGTAGTATTCAGGGGGGAACTGAAGCTTTCTTT
CASSIQGGTEAFF
>TRBV5-5|-|-|TRBJ1-5
TGTGCCAGCAGCATGACAGAGATAAATCAGCCCCAGCATTTT
CASSMTEINQPQHF
>TRBV5-1|once|TRBD1|TRBJ2-4
TGCGCCAGCAGCCCCGGGACAGGGACCTTTTTAGCCAAAAACATTCAGTACTTC
CASSPGTGTFLAKNIQYF
>TRBV1|-|-|TRBJ2-3
TGCACCACCATCGCCGGTTCCCGACAGGGGGCTGTCGCAGATACGCAGTATTTT
CTTIAGSRQGAVADTQYF
>TRBV6-5|-|TRBD1|TRBJ1-5
TGTGCCAGCAGCCCCGGGACAGGGGGTAGGCAGCCCCAGCATTTT
CASSPGTGGRQPQHF
>TRBV27|-|TRBD1|TRBJ2-5
TGTGCCAGCAGTTTACTAGGACAGGAAGAGACCCAGTACTTC
CASSLLGQEETQYF
>TRBV10-1|-|TRBD1|TRBJ1-5
TGCGCCAGCAGTGAGTCAGGGACCCGGGACAGGGGGCGAGAGCCCCAGCATTTT
CASSESGTRDRGREPQHF
>TRBV10-3|-|TRBD1|TRBJ2-2
TGTGCCATCAGGGGGGGACAGGCTCAGGACGGGGAGCTGTTTTTT
CAIRGGQAQDGELFF
>TRBV6-2/TRBV6-3|-|-|TRBJ1-3
TGTGCCAGCAGTTACTCGATCGGCAGCCCGGGTGGAAACACCATATATTTT
CASSYSIGSPGGNTIYF
>TRBV7-2|once|-|TRBJ1-2
TGTGCCAGCAGCTTGGAACAGTCCTATGGCTACACCTTC
CASSLEQSYGYTF
>TRBV10-1|-|TRBD1|TRBJ2-2
TGCGCCAGCAGTGATGATCCCGGGACAGGGGGCGGACACACCGGGGAGCTGTTTTTT
CASSDDPGTGGGHTGELFF